The entry below describes one T cell receptor beta chain. V gave up 5 bases and J gave up 5 bases, with 13 bases separating them. This CDR3 contains 14 residues. Germline V gene sequence: CDR1 MNHNY, CDR2 SVGAGI (reference sequence). These data originate in a study of shared clonotypes between healthy human individuals. DNA from unsorted PBMC was sequenced on ten immunoSEQ deep assay plates. Clones were read by immunoSEQ multiplex PCR, and TCRdb kept only the in-frame ones, dropping some. The sample yields some 500,000 clones, roughly 85% seen once. V and J are TRBV6-6 and TRBJ1-5; unclear D gene. The sample was PBMCs. The receptor comes from a woman between 40 and 50 years old in good health. Some clones in this sample may be carry-over from other donors' samples. Here the CDR3 reads CASSLQAMDQPQHF. The CDR3 DNA is TGTGCCAGCAGTCTCCAAGCGATGGATCAGCCCCAGCATTTT.